This entry concerns a single TCR beta chain. Assay: immunoSEQ multiplex PCR; the TCRdb copy retains only in-frame clones and omits some. The sample holds some 260,000 clones; around 90% are singletons and the top ten take approximately 3.1%. The data derive from a study of cytomegalovirus exposure and HLA in healthy donors. CDR1 and CDR2 from the germline V gene are SGHDN and FVKESK. V lost 0 bases and J lost 3, with 12 bases in between. The length of the CDR3 is 15 residues. Sequencing was performed on PBMCs. This sequence joins TRBV14 and TRBJ2-7; D gene ambiguous. The sequence derives from a woman aged 25 to 39 in good health and CMV-seronegative. The CDR3 nucleotides are TGTGCCAGCAGCCAAGACCCCCCACGAAACTACGAGCAGTACTTC. Translation gives CASSQDPPRNYEQYF. The complete variable domain, with remaining parts taken from reference TRBV14 and TRBJ2-7, reads EAGVTQFPSHSVIEKGQTVTLRCDPISGHDNLYWYRRVMGKEIKFLLHFVKESKQDESGMPNNRFLAERTGGTYSTLKVQPAELEDSGVYFCASSQDPPRNYEQYFGPGTRLTVT.